This T cell receptor beta chain came from a study of T cell repertoires in ileal Crohn's disease. The overall study: Surgery for a complication: stricturing in around 60%, penetrating in approximately 40%. Postoperative therapy was given to about half: about ten thiopurines, some 18 anti-TNF agents. Study-level results: Sorted CD8 T cells held more high-frequency clones than CD4.

Method: immunoSEQ multiplex PCR; TCRdb's copy keeps in-frame clones and lacks some. Of some 5,500 clones in the sample, 80% were seen once. A word on this clone: What it recognizes is unknown.

The CDR3 runs to 16 residues. V gave up 3 bases and J gave up 7 bases; unmatched junction bases: 14. Looked up from germline, CDR1 is LGHNA and CDR2 is YSLEER. Sample: ileal tissue. V and J are TRBV4-3 and TRBJ2-7, with 8 bases that match TRBD2. The clonotype was recovered from an adult with Crohn's disease. The CDR3 coding sequence is TGCGCCAGCAGCCAGTTTAGCGGGGCCCGAGCTTTAGAGCAGTACTTC. Residues: CASSQFSGARALEQYF.